This is a list of T cell receptor beta chains from one sample in a study of human T cells and chemical hapten exposure. TCRdb itself ran the RACE reads through MiXCR, one entry per CDR3 protein. The sample lists roughly 51,000 distinct CDR3 sequences; roughly 9.8% were seen once. Sequenced here: whole blood, sampled in connection with sensitization to the hapten diphenylcyclopropenone (DPC). Receptors originate from a man aged 40-49 years with alopecia areata. Some clones in this sample may be carry-over from other donors' samples. Both conserved end residues are part of each CDR3.

V: TRBV7-9
J: TRBJ2-7
CDR3: CASSLDTYEQYF

V: TRBV4-3
J: TRBJ1-3
CDR3: CASSQEGSLENTIYF

V: TRBV28
J: TRBJ1-5
CDR3: CASRRRTGGSNQPQHF

V: TRBV6-1
J: TRBJ1-1
CDR3: CASSFHRGANTEAFF

V: TRBV24-1
J: TRBJ1-3
CDR3: CATSDLRGNTIYF

V: TRBV7-9
J: TRBJ2-7
CDR3: CASSLDHYEQYF

V: TRBV3-1
J: TRBJ2-3
CDR3: CASSQDLYGRALDTQYF

V: TRBV7-3
J: TRBJ2-1
CDR3: CASSSSGTGSEQFF

V: TRBV11-2
J: TRBJ2-3
CDR3: CASSTPLLAGERTDTQYF

V: TRBV20-1
J: TRBJ2-7
CDR3: CSAPIILSGMSREQYF

V: TRBV12-3/TRBV12-4
J: TRBJ2-1
CDR3: CASSSLGGRAYNEQFF

V: TRBV7-9
J: TRBJ2-2
CDR3: CASKGWDTGELFF

V: TRBV10-1
J: TRBJ2-2
CDR3: CASSESRGQPLNTGELFF

V: TRBV21-1
J: TRBJ1-3
CDR3: CASSTSSFSLLTAYSGNTIYF

V: TRBV19
J: TRBJ1-5
CDR3: CASSFGGWGQSNQPQHF

V: TRBV6-5
J: TRBJ2-3
CDR3: CASSPRLAGASDTQYF

V: TRBV6-5
J: TRBJ2-7
CDR3: CASSYSTSGAYEQYF

V: TRBV5-1
J: TRBJ2-5
CDR3: CASSSSTHQETQYF

V: TRBV18
J: TRBJ1-5
CDR3: CASSHRQEYSNQPQHF

V: TRBV6-5
J: TRBJ2-1
CDR3: CASSYNGRQFF

V: TRBV7-2
J: TRBJ2-7
CDR3: CASSFYSSALYEQYF

V: TRBV11-3
J: TRBJ2-7
CDR3: CASSLTGDYEQYF

V: TRBV7-2
J: TRBJ1-2
CDR3: CASSLADYGYTF

V: TRBV7-6
J: TRBJ2-7
CDR3: CASSLGIGSYEQYF

V: TRBV11-2
J: TRBJ2-7
CDR3: CASSEPGRYEQYF

V: TRBV9
J: TRBJ2-1
CDR3: CASSVARSERFIDEQFF

V: TRBV6-2/TRBV6-3
J: TRBJ1-3
CDR3: CASSYSMGSTSGNTIYF

V: TRBV28
J: TRBJ2-5
CDR3: CASSSTVEETQYF

V: TRBV27
J: TRBJ2-1
CDR3: CASSSTLLAGTYNEQFF